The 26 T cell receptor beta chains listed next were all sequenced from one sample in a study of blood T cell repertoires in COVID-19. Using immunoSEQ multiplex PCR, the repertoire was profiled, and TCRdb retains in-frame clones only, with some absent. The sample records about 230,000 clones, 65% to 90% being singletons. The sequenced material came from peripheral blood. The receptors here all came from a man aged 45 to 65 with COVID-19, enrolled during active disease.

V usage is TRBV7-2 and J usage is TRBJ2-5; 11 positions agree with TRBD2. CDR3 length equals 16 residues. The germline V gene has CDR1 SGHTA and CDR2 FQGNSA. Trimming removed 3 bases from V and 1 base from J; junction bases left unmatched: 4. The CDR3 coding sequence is TGTGCCAGCAGCTTCACTAGCGGGAGTTCCCAAGAGACCCAGTACTTC. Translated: CASSFTSGSSQETQYF.

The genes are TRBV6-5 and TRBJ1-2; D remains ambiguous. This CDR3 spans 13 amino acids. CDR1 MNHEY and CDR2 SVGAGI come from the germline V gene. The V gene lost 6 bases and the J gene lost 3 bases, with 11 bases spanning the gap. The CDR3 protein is CASSLKEYYGYTF. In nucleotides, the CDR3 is TGTGCCAGCAGCCTGAAGGAGTACTATGGCTACACCTTC.

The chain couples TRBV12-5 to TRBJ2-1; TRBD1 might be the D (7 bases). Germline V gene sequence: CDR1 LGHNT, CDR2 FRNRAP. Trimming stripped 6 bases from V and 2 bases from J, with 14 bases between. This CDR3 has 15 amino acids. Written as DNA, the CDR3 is TGTGCTAGTGGACGACAGGGCGGGACCTACAATGAGCAGTTCTTC. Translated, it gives CASGRQGGTYNEQFF.

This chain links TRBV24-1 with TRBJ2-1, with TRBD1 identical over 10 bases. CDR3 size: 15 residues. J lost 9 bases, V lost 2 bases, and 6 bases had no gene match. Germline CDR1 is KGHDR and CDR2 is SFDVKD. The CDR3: CATSDSGQGLPEQFF. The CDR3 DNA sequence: TGTGCCACCAGTGATTCGGGACAGGGGCTTCCTGAGCAGTTCTTC.

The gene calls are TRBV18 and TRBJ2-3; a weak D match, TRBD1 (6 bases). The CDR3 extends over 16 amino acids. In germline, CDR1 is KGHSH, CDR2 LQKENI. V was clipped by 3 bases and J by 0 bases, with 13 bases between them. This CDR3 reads CASSPLQGSSTDTQYF. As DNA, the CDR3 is TGTGCCAGCTCACCGCTACAGGGCTCTAGCACAGATACGCAGTATTTT.

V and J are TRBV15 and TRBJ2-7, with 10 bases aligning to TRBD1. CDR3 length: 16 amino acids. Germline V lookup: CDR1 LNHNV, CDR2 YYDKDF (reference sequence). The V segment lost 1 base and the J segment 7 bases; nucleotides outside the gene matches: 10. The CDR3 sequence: CATSRGRQGAFGEQYF. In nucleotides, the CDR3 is TGTGCCACCAGCAGAGGGAGACAGGGGGCTTTTGGTGAGCAGTACTTC. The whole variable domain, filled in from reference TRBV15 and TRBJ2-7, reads DAMVIQNPRYQVTQFGKPVTLSCSQTLNHNVMYWYQQKSSQAPKLLFHYYDKDFNNEADTPDNFQSRRPNTSFCFLDIRSPGLGDTAMYLCATSRGRQGAFGEQYFGPGTRLTVT.

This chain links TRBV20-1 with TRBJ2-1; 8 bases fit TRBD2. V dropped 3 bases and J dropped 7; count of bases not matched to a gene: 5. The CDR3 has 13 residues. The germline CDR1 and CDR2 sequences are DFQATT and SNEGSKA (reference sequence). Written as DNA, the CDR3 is TGCAGTGCTAGTGCTAGCGGGTGGAATGAGCAGTTCTTC. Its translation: CSASASGWNEQFF.

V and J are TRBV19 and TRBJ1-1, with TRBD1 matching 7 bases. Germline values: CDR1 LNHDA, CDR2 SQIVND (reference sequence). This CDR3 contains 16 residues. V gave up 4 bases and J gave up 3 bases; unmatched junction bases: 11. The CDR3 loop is CASSTILGQPHTEAFF. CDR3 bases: TGTGCCAGTAGTACGATCTTGGGACAGCCTCACACTGAAGCTTTCTTT.

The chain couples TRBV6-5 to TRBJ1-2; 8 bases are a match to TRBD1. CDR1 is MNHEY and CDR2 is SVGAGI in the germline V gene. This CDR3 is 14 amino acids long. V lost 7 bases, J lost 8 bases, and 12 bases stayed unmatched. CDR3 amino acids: CASTKMDREDGYTF. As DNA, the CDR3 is TGTGCCAGCACTAAAATGGACAGGGAGGACGGCTACACCTTC.

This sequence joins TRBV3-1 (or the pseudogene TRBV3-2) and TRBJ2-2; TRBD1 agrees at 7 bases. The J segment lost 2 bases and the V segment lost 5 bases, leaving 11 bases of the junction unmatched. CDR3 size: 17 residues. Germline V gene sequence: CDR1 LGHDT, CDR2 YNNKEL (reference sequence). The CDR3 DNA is TGTGCCAGCAGCTACGAATCCGGGACAGAAAACACCGGGGAGCTGTTTTTT. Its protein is CASSYESGTENTGELFF.

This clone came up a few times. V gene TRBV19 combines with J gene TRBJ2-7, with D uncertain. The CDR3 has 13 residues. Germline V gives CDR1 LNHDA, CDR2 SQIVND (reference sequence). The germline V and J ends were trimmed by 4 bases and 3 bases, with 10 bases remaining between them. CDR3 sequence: CASSTMYRYEQYF. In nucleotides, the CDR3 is TGTGCCAGTAGTACTATGTACCGCTACGAGCAGTACTTC.

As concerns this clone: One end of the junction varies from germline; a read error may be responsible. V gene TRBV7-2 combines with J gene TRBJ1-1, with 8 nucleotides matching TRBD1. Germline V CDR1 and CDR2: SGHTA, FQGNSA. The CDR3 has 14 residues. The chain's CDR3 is CASSNKTGVNRNIF. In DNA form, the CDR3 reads TGTGCCAGCAGCAATAAGACAGGGGTGAACAGAAACATCTTT.

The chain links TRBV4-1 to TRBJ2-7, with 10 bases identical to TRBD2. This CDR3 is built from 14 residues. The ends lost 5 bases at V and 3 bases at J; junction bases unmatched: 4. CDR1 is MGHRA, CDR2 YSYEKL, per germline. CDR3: CASSEAGGFYEQYF. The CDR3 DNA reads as TGCGCCAGCAGCGAAGCGGGAGGGTTCTACGAGCAGTACTTC.

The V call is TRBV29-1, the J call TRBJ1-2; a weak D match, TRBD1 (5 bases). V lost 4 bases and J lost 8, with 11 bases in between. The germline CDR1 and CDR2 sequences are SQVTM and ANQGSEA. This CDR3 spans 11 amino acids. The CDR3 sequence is CSVAGGNGYTF. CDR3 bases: TGCAGCGTTGCGGGGGGGAACGGCTACACCTTC.

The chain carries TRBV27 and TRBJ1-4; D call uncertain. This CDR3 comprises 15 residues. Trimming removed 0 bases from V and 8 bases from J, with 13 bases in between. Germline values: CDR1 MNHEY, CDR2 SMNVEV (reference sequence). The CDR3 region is CASSLSVGRGEKLFF. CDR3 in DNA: TGTGCCAGCAGTTTATCGGTAGGAAGAGGAGAAAAACTGTTTTTT.

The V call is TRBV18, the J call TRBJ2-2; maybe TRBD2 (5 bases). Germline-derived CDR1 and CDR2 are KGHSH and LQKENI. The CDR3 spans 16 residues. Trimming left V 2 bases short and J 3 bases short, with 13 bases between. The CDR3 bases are TGTGCCAGCTCACCAGTTGCGACTACAGACACCGGGGAGCTGTTTTTT. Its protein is CASSPVATTDTGELFF.

The DNA for the CDR3 is TGTGCCAGCAGCTCCGACTGGTCGTACAATGAGCAGTTCTTC. This translates into CASSSDWSYNEQFF. The chain has TRBV7-3 and TRBJ2-1; no clear D. Trimming pared 4 bases from V and 4 bases from J, leaving 11 bases between. Germline V lookup: CDR1 SGHTA, CDR2 FQGTGA. The CDR3 loop spans 14 amino acids.

CDR3 amino acids: CASSHPGGYNEQFF. The CDR3, as DNA: TGTGCCAGCAGCCACCCAGGGGGGTACAATGAGCAGTTCTTC. This chain joins TRBV4-2 and TRBJ2-1, with a tentative D call TRBD1 (7 bases). CDR1 and CDR2 from the germline V gene are LGHNA and YNFKEQ. The CDR3 is made up of 14 amino acids. V was pared by 3 bases and J by 4 bases, with 10 bases between.

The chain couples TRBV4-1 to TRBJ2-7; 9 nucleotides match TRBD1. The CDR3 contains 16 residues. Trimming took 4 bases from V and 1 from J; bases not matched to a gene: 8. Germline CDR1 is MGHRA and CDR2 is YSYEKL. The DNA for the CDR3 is TGCGCCAGCAGCCGTGACGGGGGGACAGGGTCCTACGAGCAGTACTTC. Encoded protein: CASSRDGGTGSYEQYF.

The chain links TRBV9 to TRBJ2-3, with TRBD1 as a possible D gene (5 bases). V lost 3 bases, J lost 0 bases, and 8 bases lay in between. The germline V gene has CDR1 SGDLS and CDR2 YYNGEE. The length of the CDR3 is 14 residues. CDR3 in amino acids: CASSGGLSTDTQYF. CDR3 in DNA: TGTGCCAGCAGCGGGGGCCTTAGCACAGATACGCAGTATTTT.

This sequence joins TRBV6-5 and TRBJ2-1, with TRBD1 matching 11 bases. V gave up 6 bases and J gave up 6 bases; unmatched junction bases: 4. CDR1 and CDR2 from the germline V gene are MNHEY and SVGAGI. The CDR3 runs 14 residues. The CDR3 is CASRPGQGVNEQFF. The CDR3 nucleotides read TGTGCCAGCAGACCGGGACAGGGGGTCAATGAGCAGTTCTTC.

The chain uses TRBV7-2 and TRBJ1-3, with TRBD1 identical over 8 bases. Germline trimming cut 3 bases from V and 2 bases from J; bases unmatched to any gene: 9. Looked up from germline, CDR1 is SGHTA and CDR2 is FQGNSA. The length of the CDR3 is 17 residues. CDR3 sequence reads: CASSLSPRTGTGNTIYF. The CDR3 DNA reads TGTGCCAGCAGCTTGTCCCCTCGGACAGGGACTGGAAACACCATATATTTT.

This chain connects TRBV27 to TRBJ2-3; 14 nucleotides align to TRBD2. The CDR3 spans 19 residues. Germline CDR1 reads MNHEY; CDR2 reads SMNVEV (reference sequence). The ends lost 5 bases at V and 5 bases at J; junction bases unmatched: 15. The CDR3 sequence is CASSLSYRGLAGAKDTQYF. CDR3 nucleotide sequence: TGTGCCAGCAGTCTCTCTTATAGGGGACTAGCGGGAGCCAAAGATACGCAGTATTTT.

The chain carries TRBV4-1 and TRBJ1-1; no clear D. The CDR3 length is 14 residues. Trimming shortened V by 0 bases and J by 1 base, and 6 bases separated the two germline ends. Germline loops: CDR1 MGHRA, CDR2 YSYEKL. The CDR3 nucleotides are TGCGCCAGCAGCCAAGACATCGGGAACACTGAAGCTTTCTTT. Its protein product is CASSQDIGNTEAFF.

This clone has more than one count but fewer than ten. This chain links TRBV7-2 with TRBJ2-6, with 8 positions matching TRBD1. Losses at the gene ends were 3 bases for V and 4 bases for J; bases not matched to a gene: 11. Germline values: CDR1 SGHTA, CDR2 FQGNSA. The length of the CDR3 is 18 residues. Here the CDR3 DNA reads TGTGCCAGCAGCTTTTCTAGTCAGGGGGCGCGAGGGGCCAACGTCCTGACTTTC. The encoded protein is CASSFSSQGARGANVLTF.

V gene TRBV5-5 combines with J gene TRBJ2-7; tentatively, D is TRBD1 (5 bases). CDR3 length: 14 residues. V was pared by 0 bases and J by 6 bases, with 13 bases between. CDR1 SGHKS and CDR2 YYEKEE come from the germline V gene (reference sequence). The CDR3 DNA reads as TGTGCCAGCAGCTTGGTCGTAGGGGTACTCGAGCAGTACTTC. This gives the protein CASSLVVGVLEQYF. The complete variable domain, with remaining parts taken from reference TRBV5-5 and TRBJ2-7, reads DAGVTQSPTHLIKTRGQQVTLRCSPISGHKSVSWYQQVLGQGPQFIFQYYEKEERGRGNFPDRFSARQFPNYSSELNVNALLLGDSALYLCASSLVVGVLEQYFGPGTRLTVT.